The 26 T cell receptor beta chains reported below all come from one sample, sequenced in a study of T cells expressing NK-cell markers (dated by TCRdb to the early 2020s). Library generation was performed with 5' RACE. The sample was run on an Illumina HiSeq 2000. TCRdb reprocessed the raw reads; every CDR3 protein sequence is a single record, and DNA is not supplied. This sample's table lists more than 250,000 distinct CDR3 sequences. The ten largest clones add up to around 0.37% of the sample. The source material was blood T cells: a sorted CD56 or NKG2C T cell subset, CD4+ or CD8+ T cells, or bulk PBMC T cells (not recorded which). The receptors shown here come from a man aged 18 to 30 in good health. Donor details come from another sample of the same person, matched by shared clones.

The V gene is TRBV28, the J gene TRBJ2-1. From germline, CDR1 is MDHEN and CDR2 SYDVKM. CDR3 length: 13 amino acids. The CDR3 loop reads CASSFLEINEQFF.

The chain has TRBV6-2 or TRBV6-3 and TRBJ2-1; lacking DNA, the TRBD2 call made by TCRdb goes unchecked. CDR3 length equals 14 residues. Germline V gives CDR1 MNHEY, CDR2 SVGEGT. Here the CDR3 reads CASLWTSSYNEQFF.

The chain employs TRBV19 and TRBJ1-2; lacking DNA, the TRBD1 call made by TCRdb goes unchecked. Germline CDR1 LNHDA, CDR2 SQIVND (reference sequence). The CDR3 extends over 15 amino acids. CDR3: CASSRTGGDFYGYTF.

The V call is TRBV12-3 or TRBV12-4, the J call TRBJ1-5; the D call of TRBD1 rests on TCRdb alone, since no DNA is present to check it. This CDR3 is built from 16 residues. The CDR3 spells CASSPHQGEGNQPQHF.

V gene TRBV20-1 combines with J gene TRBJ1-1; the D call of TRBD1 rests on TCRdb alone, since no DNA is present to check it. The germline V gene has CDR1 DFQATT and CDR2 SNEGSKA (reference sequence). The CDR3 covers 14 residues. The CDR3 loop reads CSASPGSMNTEAFF.

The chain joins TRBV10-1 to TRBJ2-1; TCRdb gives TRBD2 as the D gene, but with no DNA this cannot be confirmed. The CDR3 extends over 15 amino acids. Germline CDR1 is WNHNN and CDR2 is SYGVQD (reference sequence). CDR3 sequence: CASSESGLANNEQFF.

This chain's CDR3 is CATSRDSGQGENEQFF. The chain uses TRBV15 and TRBJ2-1; TCRdb names TRBD1, which stays unverified in the absence of DNA. The CDR3 covers 16 residues. Germline lookup yields CDR1 LNHNV and CDR2 YYDKDF (reference sequence).

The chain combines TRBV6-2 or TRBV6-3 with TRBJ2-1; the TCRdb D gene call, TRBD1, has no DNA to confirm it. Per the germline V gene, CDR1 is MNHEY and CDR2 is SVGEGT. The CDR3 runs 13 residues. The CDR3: CASSRPGIHEQFF.

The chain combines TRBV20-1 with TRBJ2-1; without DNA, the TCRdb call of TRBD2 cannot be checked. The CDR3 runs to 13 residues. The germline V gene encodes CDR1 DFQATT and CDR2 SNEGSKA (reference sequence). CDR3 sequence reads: CSATYGTENEQFF.

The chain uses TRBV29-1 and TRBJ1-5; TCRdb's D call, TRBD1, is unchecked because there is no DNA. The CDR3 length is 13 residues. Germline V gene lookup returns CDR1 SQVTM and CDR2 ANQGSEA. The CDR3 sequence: CSVGDTKNQPQHF.

The chain's CDR3 is CATSRDRRARSYNEQFF. The chain has TRBV15 and TRBJ2-1; the TCRdb D gene call, TRBD1, has no DNA to confirm it. Germline lookup yields CDR1 LNHNV and CDR2 YYDKDF (reference sequence). The CDR3 has 17 residues.

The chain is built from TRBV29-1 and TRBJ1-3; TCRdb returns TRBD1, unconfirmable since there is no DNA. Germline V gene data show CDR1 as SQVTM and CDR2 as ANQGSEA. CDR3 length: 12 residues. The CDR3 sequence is CSVRGQNNTIYF.

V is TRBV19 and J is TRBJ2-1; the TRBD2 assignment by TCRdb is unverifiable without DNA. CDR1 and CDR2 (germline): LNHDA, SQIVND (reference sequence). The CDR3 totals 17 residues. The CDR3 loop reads CASSIYGVMDSGSEQFF.

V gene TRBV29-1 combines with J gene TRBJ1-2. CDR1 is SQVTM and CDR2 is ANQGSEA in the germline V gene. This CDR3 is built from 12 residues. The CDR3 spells CSVDKPDYGYTF.

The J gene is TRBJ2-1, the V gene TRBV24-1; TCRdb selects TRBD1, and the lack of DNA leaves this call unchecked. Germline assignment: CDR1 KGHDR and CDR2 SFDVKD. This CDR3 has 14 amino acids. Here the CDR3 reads CATSDRIPGGPQFF.

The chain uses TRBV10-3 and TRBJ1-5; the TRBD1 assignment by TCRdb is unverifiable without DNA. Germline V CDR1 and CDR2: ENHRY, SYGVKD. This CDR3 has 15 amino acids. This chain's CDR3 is CAIREDRHSNQPQHF.

CDR3 amino acids: CAISPGGNTEAFF. The chain recombines TRBV10-3 with TRBJ1-1; absent DNA, TCRdb's TRBD1 call cannot be checked. This CDR3 is 13 amino acids long. The germline V gene has CDR1 ENHRY and CDR2 SYGVKD.

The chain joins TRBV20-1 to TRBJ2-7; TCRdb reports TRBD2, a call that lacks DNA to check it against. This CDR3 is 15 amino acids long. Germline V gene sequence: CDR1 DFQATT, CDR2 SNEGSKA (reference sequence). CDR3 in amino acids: CSASPTSGGSYEQYF.

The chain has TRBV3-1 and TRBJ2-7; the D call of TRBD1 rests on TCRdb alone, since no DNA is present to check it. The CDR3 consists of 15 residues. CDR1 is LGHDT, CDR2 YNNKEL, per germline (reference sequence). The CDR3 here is CASSQAPGTGYEQYF.

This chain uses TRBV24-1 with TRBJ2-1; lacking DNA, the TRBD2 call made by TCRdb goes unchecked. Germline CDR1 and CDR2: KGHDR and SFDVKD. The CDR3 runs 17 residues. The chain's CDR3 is CATSDPDAGTSGNEQFF.

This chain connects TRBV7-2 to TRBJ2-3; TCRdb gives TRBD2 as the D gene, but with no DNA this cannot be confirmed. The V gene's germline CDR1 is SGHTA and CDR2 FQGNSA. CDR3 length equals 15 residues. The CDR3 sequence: CASGRAAGATDTQYF.

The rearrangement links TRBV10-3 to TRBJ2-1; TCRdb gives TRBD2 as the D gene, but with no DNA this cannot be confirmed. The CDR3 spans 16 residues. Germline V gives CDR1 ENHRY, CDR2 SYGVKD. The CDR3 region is CAISGTVASGSDEQFF.

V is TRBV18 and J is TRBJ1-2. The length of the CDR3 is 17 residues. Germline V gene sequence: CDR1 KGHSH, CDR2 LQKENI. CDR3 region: CASSPSQSNRGNYGYTF.

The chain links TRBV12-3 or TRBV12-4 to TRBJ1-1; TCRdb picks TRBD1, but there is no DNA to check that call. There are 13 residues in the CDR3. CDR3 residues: CASSLRGNTEAFF.

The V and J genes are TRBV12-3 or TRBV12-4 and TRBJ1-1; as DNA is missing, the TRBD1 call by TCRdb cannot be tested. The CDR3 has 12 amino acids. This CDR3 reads CASSFGDGEAFF.

Here the CDR3 reads CSVRAVYQETQYF. This chain links TRBV29-1 with TRBJ2-5; TCRdb indicates TRBD2, and absent DNA this call remains unverified. The CDR3 covers 13 residues. Germline CDR1 is SQVTM and CDR2 is ANQGSEA.